The entry below describes one T cell receptor beta chain. Its antigen remains unknown. The source of the sample is a study of shared clonotypes between healthy human individuals. At the level of the study: The composition of the donors was a couple of women and three men aged 18 to 49. The study's findings and limits: When compared with the clonotypes that were shared by all four sorted-subset donors, the non-shared clonotypes turned out to have lower generation probabilities.

Several immunoSEQ plates received, in even portions, the genomic DNA of each subset. Sequencing used immunoSEQ multiplex PCR; TCRdb keeps in-frame clones, though not all of them. The sample records 650,000 to 800,000 clones, around 70% being singletons. Negatively enriched CD4+ T cells were divided by CD45RA into naive and memory. The CDR3 consists of 14 residues. Germline V gene data show CDR1 as SGHRS and CDR2 as YFSETQ. Trimming pared 4 bases from V and 3 bases from J, leaving 13 bases between. Sequenced input: memory CD4+ T cells sorted from blood. Subset of the sample: CD45RA-negative fraction. The chain has TRBV5-1 and TRBJ1-1; TRBD1 is a possible D gene (5 bases). The clonotype originates from a woman aged 25 to 45 in good health. The CDR3 here is CASSRSLQDTEAFF. The DNA for the CDR3 is TGCGCCAGCAGCCGCTCCCTACAGGACACTGAAGCTTTCTTT.